The next 13 T cell receptor beta chains were all read from a single sample in a study of radiotherapy plus CTLA-4 blockade in lung cancer. Clones were read by immunoSEQ multiplex PCR, and TCRdb kept only the in-frame ones, dropping some. The table records about 72,000 clones, roughly three quarters of them present only once. This sample comprised peripheral blood, obtained from a patient treated with radiotherapy plus ipilimumab. The receptors here all came from a human donor with non-small cell lung cancer who had a complete response to radiotherapy plus ipilimumab.

This chain joins TRBV30 and TRBJ1-2; 10 nucleotides align to TRBD1. The CDR3 is 14 residues long. The junction had 8 bases not matched to a gene; V was cut back by 3 bases and J by 7 bases. Per the germline V gene, CDR1 is GTSNPN and CDR2 is SVGIG (reference sequence). CDR3 loop: CAWRGGTGVRGYTF. CDR3 nucleotide sequence: TGTGCCTGGAGGGGAGGGACAGGGGTTCGTGGCTACACCTTC.

The chain combines TRBV9 with TRBJ2-1, with 10 bases fitting TRBD1. Germline V gene lookup returns CDR1 SGDLS and CDR2 YYNGEE. The length of the CDR3 is 14 residues. Losses at the gene ends were 3 bases for V and 12 bases for J; bases not matched to a gene: 9. CDR3 in amino acids: CASSGDRGHPGQFF. CDR3 nucleotide sequence: TGTGCCAGCAGCGGTGACAGGGGGCACCCGGGGCAGTTCTTC.

This chain joins TRBV25-1 and TRBJ2-7; 12 positions agree with TRBD1. The length of the CDR3 is 17 residues. Germline values: CDR1 MGHDK, CDR2 SYGVNS. The V gene end was trimmed by 3 bases and the J gene end by 5 bases; junction bases not matched to a gene: 11. The CDR3 DNA is TGTGCCAGCAGTGACCACAGGGGACAGGGGGCGTTGGACGAGCAGTACTTC. Residues: CASSDHRGQGALDEQYF.

The chain uses TRBV11-3 and TRBJ1-1; D perhaps matches TRBD1 (5 bases). The CDR3 is 15 residues long. V dropped 4 bases and J dropped 0 bases, with 12 bases sitting between them. Germline V gives CDR1 SGHNT, CDR2 YENEEA. DNA for the CDR3: TGTGCCAGCAGCTATGGGGCAGCTATGAACACTGAAGCTTTCTTT. Its translation: CASSYGAAMNTEAFF.

The chain carries TRBV29-1 and TRBJ1-1, with 7 bases that match TRBD1. Germline V lookup: CDR1 SQVTM, CDR2 ANQGSEA. The CDR3 consists of 12 residues. The V gene end was trimmed by 1 base and the J gene end by 8 bases; junction bases not matched to a gene: 4. The CDR3 loop reads CSVEGPTGEAFF. As DNA, the CDR3 is TGCAGCGTTGAAGGTCCGACAGGGGAAGCTTTCTTT. The full variable domain, in which reference TRBV29-1 and TRBJ1-1 provide the parts outside the CDR3, is SAVISQKPSRDICQRGTSLTIQCQVDSQVTMMFWYRQQPGQSLTLIATANQGSEATYESGFVIDKFPISRPNLTFSTLTVSNMSPEDSSIYLCSVEGPTGEAFFGQGTRLTVV.

This clone has only a few counts. The V gene is TRBV5-4, the J gene TRBJ2-7; tentatively, D is TRBD1 (6 bases). V was shortened by 0 bases and J by 8 bases, with 21 bases between the two germline ends. The CDR3 has 16 residues. Per germline, CDR1 SGHNT and CDR2 YYREEE (reference sequence). DNA for the CDR3: TGTGCCAGCAGCTTGGAAGGGGGTGGAAGGGCTACGAAGCAGTACTTC. Encoded protein: CASSLEGGGRATKQYF. The variable domain in full, completed from reference TRBV5-4 and TRBJ2-7, reads ETGVTQSPTHLIKTRGQQVTLRCSSQSGHNTVSWYQQALGQGPQFIFQYYREEENGRGNFPPRFSGLQFPNYSSELNVNALELDDSALYLCASSLEGGGRATKQYFGPGTRLTVT.

The rearrangement uses TRBV7-2 and TRBJ2-5, with TRBD1 matching 7 bases. The J call is doubtful: the DNA matches TRBJ2-7 better. CDR3 length equals 14 residues. Germline V gives CDR1 SGHTA, CDR2 FQGNSA. CDR3: CASSYQGDSYEQYF. In DNA form, the CDR3 reads TGTGCCAGCAGCTATCAGGGGGATTCCTACGAGCAGTACTTC.

In DNA form, the CDR3 reads TGTGCCAGCAGCCTCGGGACTAGCGGGGGTGAGACCCAGTACTTC. Its translation is CASSLGTSGGETQYF. The gene calls are TRBV7-6 and TRBJ2-5; 14 nucleotides line up with TRBD2. Unmatched junction bases numbered 4, after V lost 5 bases and J lost 5 bases. Germline CDR1 SGHVS, CDR2 FNYEAQ. The CDR3 totals 15 residues.

V gene TRBV7-2 combines with J gene TRBJ2-7; no firm D call. The CDR3 consists of 13 residues. V was trimmed by 5 bases and J by 5 bases, leaving 13 bases between them. CDR1 SGHTA and CDR2 FQGNSA come from the germline V gene. CDR3 sequence (DNA): TGTGCCAGCAGCCCCCCTCCCGGCCACGAGCAGTACTTC. Amino acids: CASSPPPGHEQYF.

This clone was recorded once. J is TRBJ1-5 and V is TRBV30; TRBD1 is a possible D gene (5 bases). The V gene lost 0 bases and the J gene lost 6 bases, with 12 bases spanning the gap. CDR1 is GTSNPN and CDR2 is SVGIG in the germline V gene (reference sequence). CDR3 length: 14 amino acids. Here the CDR3 reads CAWSVLGVVQPQHF. The CDR3 DNA reads TGTGCCTGGAGTGTACTGGGGGTGGTTCAGCCCCAGCATTTT.

The V gene is TRBV2, the J gene TRBJ1-1; no clear D. CDR1 is SNHLY, CDR2 FYNNEI, per germline. The CDR3 has 12 amino acids. Trimming cost V 4 bases and J 7 bases, with 10 bases left between them. CDR3 loop: CASSVAGIEAFF. The CDR3, as DNA: TGTGCCAGCAGTGTGGCGGGGATTGAAGCTTTCTTT.

The genes are TRBV19 and TRBJ1-4; D gene ambiguous. The V end lost 7 bases, the J end lost 8 bases, and 8 bases lay between the germline ends. The CDR3 totals 11 residues. In germline, CDR1 is LNHDA, CDR2 SQIVND (reference sequence). CDR3 DNA sequence: TGTGCCAGTAATACTGGGGAAAAACTGTTTTTT. Translated, it gives CASNTGEKLFF.

The rearrangement joins TRBV5-1 to TRBJ1-1, with a tentative D call TRBD1 (5 bases). Germline lookup yields CDR1 SGHRS and CDR2 YFSETQ. V lost 6 bases to trimming and J lost 4 bases, with 19 bases between them. The CDR3 sequence is 15 residues long. As DNA, the CDR3 is TGCGCCAGCATTCCCTCGAGGGGCCTGAGCACTGAAGCTTTCTTT. It encodes CASIPSRGLSTEAFF.